The 18 T cell receptor beta chains reported below all come from one sample, sequenced in a study of shared clonotypes between healthy human individuals. Naive CD8 cells, CD45RO-negative and positively selected for CCR7, excluded terminally differentiated effector memory CD45RA+ cells. Profiling relied on immunoSEQ multiplex PCR, and the TCRdb table lists in-frame clones only, not all of them. The data contain 550,000 to 600,000 clones, 98% of them seen just once; the ten biggest clones take up approximately 0.3%. Source material: naive CD8+ T cells sorted from blood. The receptors derive from a man between 25 and 39 years old in good health.

This clone was found once. This chain links TRBV4-3 with TRBJ2-1, with 13 bases lining up with TRBD2. The germline gives CDR1 LGHNA, CDR2 YSLEER. J gave up 7 bases and V 4 bases, and 4 bases lay outside the gene matches. The CDR3 is made up of 15 amino acids. The CDR3 nucleotides are TGCGCCAGCAGCCGCGGACTAGCGGGAGCGAATGAGCAGTTCTTC. Protein sequence: CASSRGLAGANEQFF.

The genes are TRBV14 and TRBJ2-1, with a possible D match to TRBD1 (5 bases). V lost 2 bases and J lost 4, with 12 bases in between. Germline CDR1 reads SGHDN; CDR2 reads FVKESK. The CDR3 has 15 amino acids. The CDR3 nucleotides read TGTGCCAGCAGCCAAATGGTGGGGCCATACAATGAGCAGTTCTTC. It specifies CASSQMVGPYNEQFF.

The rearrangement joins TRBV7-9 to TRBJ2-7, with 12 positions matching TRBD1. Germline CDR1 reads SEHNR; CDR2 reads FQNEAQ (reference sequence). This CDR3 is 14 amino acids long. Losses at the gene ends were 7 bases for V and 6 bases for J; bases not matched to a gene: 7. The DNA of the CDR3 is TGTGCCAGCACCTCGGGACAGGGGGCGAGCGAGCAGTACTTC. Its translation is CASTSGQGASEQYF.

The rearrangement links TRBV28 to TRBJ1-5, with D unresolved. The germline V and J ends were trimmed by 2 bases and 0 bases, with 8 bases remaining between them. The CDR3 loop spans 15 amino acids. Germline assignment: CDR1 MDHEN and CDR2 SYDVKM. CDR3 sequence reads: CASSLRVISNQPQHF. CDR3 coding DNA: TGTGCCAGCAGTTTAAGAGTGATTAGCAATCAGCCCCAGCATTTT.

In DNA form, the CDR3 reads TGCGCCAGCAGCCAAGATTTCTCGGGGAGATACTACGAGCAGTACTTC. Translation gives CASSQDFSGRYYEQYF. V gene TRBV4-1 combines with J gene TRBJ2-7; TRBD2 might be the D (5 bases). The germline CDR1 and CDR2 sequences are MGHRA and YSYEKL. Trimming took off 0 bases at V and 3 bases at J, with 15 bases between the two ends. This CDR3 is 16 amino acids long.

The genes are TRBV10-3 and TRBJ2-5; TRBD1 might be the D (7 bases). V shed 5 bases and J shed 2 bases, with 15 bases lying between them. Germline V lookup: CDR1 ENHRY, CDR2 SYGVKD. The CDR3 length is 15 residues. The CDR3 loop reads CAISRRGAGQETQYF. Here the CDR3 DNA reads TGTGCCATCAGTCGCAGGGGGGCGGGGCAAGAGACCCAGTACTTC.

The chain has TRBV10-1 and TRBJ1-1; unclear D gene. V was shortened by 7 bases and J by 7 bases, with 13 bases between the two germline ends. CDR3 length equals 12 residues. Germline V lookup: CDR1 WNHNN, CDR2 SYGVQD (reference sequence). CDR3 loop: CASIGSDGEAFF. CDR3 sequence (DNA): TGCGCCAGCATTGGTTCCGACGGTGAAGCTTTCTTT.

The genes are TRBV2 and TRBJ2-7; tentatively, D is TRBD1 (5 bases). The CDR3 is 13 amino acids. Trimming removed 6 bases at V and 4 bases at J, with 13 bases between. Germline V CDR1 and CDR2: SNHLY, FYNNEI. The chain's CDR3 is CASRPGSGYEQYF. As DNA, the CDR3 is TGTGCCAGCAGGCCAGGGTCGGGTTACGAGCAGTACTTC.

The chain recombines TRBV5-1 with TRBJ2-2; 10 bases agree with TRBD1. Trimming cost V 4 bases and J 5 bases; bases outside gene matches: 5. CDR1 is SGHRS, CDR2 YFSETQ, per germline. The CDR3 is 15 residues long. This CDR3 reads CASSDGTGVTGELFF. The CDR3 region has the DNA TGCGCCAGCAGCGACGGGACAGGGGTAACCGGGGAGCTGTTTTTT.

This chain joins TRBV2 and TRBJ2-7; a possible D gene is TRBD2 (5 bases). This CDR3 has 14 amino acids. CDR1 is SNHLY and CDR2 is FYNNEI in the germline V gene. V was trimmed by 3 bases and J by 4 bases, leaving 13 bases between them. The CDR3 nucleotides read TGTGCCAGCAGTGACGGGCGGGTGGGGTACGAGCAGTACTTC. Its protein is CASSDGRVGYEQYF.

J is TRBJ2-3 and V is TRBV4-3, with D unclear. Per germline, CDR1 LGHNA and CDR2 YSLEER. This CDR3 is built from 15 residues. Trimming took 0 bases from V and 1 from J, leaving 8 bases between them. The DNA of the CDR3 is TGCGCCAGCAGCCAAGATGGCAGCGGCACAGATACGCAGTATTTT. It translates to CASSQDGSGTDTQYF.

A note on this clone: Other nucleotide sequences in the sample specify the same CDR3. The chain carries TRBV28 and TRBJ2-7; maybe TRBD2 (5 bases). Germline V gene lookup returns CDR1 MDHEN and CDR2 SYDVKM. The CDR3 has 13 residues. V lost 2 bases to trimming and J lost 1 base, with 6 bases between them. DNA for the CDR3: TGTGCCAGCAGTTTAGGGAGATCCTACGAGCAGTACTTC. Translation: CASSLGRSYEQYF.

The chain is built from TRBV5-1 and TRBJ2-7; D possibly corresponds to TRBD2 (5 bases). The CDR3 extends over 14 amino acids. V shed 4 bases and J shed 7 bases, with 18 bases lying between them. CDR1 and CDR2 from the germline V gene are SGHRS and YFSETQ. This CDR3 reads CASSSSAHPGEQYF. CDR3 bases: TGCGCCAGCAGCAGTAGCGCTCACCCGGGGGAGCAGTACTTC. The full variable domain, completed using reference TRBV5-1 and TRBJ2-7, is KAGVTQTPRYLIKTRGQQVTLSCSPISGHRSVSWYQQTPGQGLQFLFEYFSETQRNKGNFPGRFSGRQFSNSRSEMNVSTLELGDSALYLCASSSSAHPGEQYFGPGTRLTVT.

The chain is built from TRBV11-3 and TRBJ2-1; 7 positions match TRBD1. Trimming at V came to 5 bases and at J to 7 bases, leaving 5 bases not matched to a gene. The CDR3 covers 13 residues. The germline gives CDR1 SGHNT, CDR2 YENEEA. The CDR3 loop reads CASSPQGMNEQFF. The CDR3 DNA follows: TGTGCCAGCAGCCCACAGGGGATGAATGAGCAGTTCTTC.

The V gene is TRBV7-6, the J gene TRBJ1-1; no reliable D call. The germline CDR1 and CDR2 sequences are SGHVS and FNYEAQ. CDR3 size: 13 residues. Trimming took 2 bases from V and 6 from J, leaving 10 bases between them. CDR3 DNA sequence: TGTGCCAGCAGCTTACTTGGGATGTCTGAAGCTTTCTTT. Residues: CASSLLGMSEAFF.

The chain recombines TRBV14 with TRBJ2-1, with a weak D call TRBD2 (6 bases). Trimming removed 0 bases at V and 8 bases at J, with 11 bases between. Germline lookup yields CDR1 SGHDN and CDR2 FVKESK. This CDR3 contains 14 residues. CDR3 residues: CASSQDPPGDEQFF. CDR3 coding DNA: TGTGCCAGCAGCCAAGACCCCCCGGGGGATGAGCAGTTCTTC.

The chain recombines TRBV9 with TRBJ1-2, with D uncertain. The CDR3 spans 15 residues. Deletions cut 1 base from V and 5 bases from J, with 15 bases between. Germline lookup yields CDR1 SGDLS and CDR2 YYNGEE. The CDR3 here is CASSVSRAGSYGYTF. CDR3 nucleotides: TGTGCCAGCAGCGTATCTCGGGCCGGTAGTTATGGCTACACCTTC.

The chain carries TRBV5-1 and TRBJ1-1; D uncertain. This CDR3 contains 13 residues. V dropped 1 base and J dropped 5 bases, with 9 bases sitting between them. Germline assignment: CDR1 SGHRS and CDR2 YFSETQ. The CDR3 nucleotides are TGCGCCAGCAGCTTGCCTGATTTAACTGAAGCTTTCTTT. It encodes CASSLPDLTEAFF. Variable domain in full (rest from reference TRBV5-1 and TRBJ1-1): KAGVTQTPRYLIKTRGQQVTLSCSPISGHRSVSWYQQTPGQGLQFLFEYFSETQRNKGNFPGRFSGRQFSNSRSEMNVSTLELGDSALYLCASSLPDLTEAFFGQGTRLTVV.